This T cell receptor beta chain was profiled in a study of response to subunit inactivated influenza vaccine. The CDR3 spans 14 residues. Germline V CDR1 and CDR2: LGHNA, YNFKEQ. V was cut by 6 bases and J by 1 base, with 11 bases left in between. This clonotype was found a few times. The antigen remains unidentified. Via MiXCR, TCRdb re-called the RT-PCR reads, giving one row per CDR3 protein. The sample carries 500,000 to 650,000 distinct CDR3 sequences, less than 10% recorded once. Study-level results: Each seasonal influenza vaccination, the authors suggested, recruits few new T cells.

The TCR comes from a man in his fifties or sixties who received an inactivated influenza vaccine. This rearrangement joins TRBV4-2 to TRBJ2-3, with D hard to call. Material: PBMCs from blood, obtained less than 30 months after vaccination. CDR3 nucleotides: TGTGCCAGCAGTCCCGCTGGGGGCACAGATACGCAGTATTTT. This codes for CASSPAGGTDTQYF.